A single sample is the source of the 10 T cell receptor beta chains below, sequenced in a study of low-dose radiotherapy and immunotherapy resistance in tumors (dated 2022 in TCRdb). This sample was sequenced with an Illumina HiSeq 2500. TCRs were amplified for around 20 PCR cycles with Phusion, using a constant-region primer paired with the adapter attached to the V primers. In-frame beta chains were kept once TCRdb had trimmed the public reads at Q25 with fastp and called clones with MiXCR. Entries are consolidated by CDR3 protein sequence, retaining the most common genes and DNA. A total of some 52,000 distinct CDR3 sequences appear in this sample, 33% of them only once. Over 7% of the sample rests with the top ten. The sample's time point, from its label and the paper: after trial treatment. What the treatment or condition label conveys for this sample: LDRT plus nivolumab, ipilimumab, low-dose cyclophosphamide and aspirin (RACIN trial).

Material: PBMCs, obtained after low-dose radiotherapy plus immunotherapy. The receptors were gathered from a male donor with rectosigmoid adenocarcinoma.

This clonotype has more than one count but fewer than ten. Only one base separates this from a far larger clonotype, so it likely reflects a read error. The chain is built from TRBV2 and TRBJ2-7; 10 bases match TRBD2. J lost 6 bases, V lost 8 bases, and 10 bases had no gene match. The CDR3 contains 14 residues. Germline loops: CDR1 SNHLY, CDR2 FYNNEI. In DNA, the CDR3 is TGTGCCAGCCAGCGCAGCGGGAGGGCCGGCGAGCAGTACTTC. This codes for CASQRSGRAGEQYF.

V and J are TRBV19 and TRBJ2-2; no firm D call. The V gene lost 7 bases and the J gene lost 5 bases, with 11 bases spanning the gap. The CDR3 contains 13 residues. Germline-derived CDR1 and CDR2 are LNHDA and SQIVND (reference sequence). DNA for the CDR3: TGTGCCAGTACCCAAGTACAGACCGGGGAGCTGTTTTTT. As protein: CASTQVQTGELFF. Combining the CDR3 with reference TRBV19 and TRBJ2-2 gives the whole variable domain DGGITQSPKYLFRKEGQNVTLSCEQNLNHDAMYWYRQDPGQGLRLIYYSQIVNDFQKGDIAEGYSVSREKKESFPLTVTSAQKNPTAFYLCASTQVQTGELFFGEGSRLTVL.

This clonotype was found many times. The CDR3 DNA sequence: TGCAGTGCTAGACGGGGGACCGCCTACGAGCAGTACTTC. Its translation is CSARRGTAYEQYF. This sequence joins TRBV20-1 and TRBJ2-7; weak D call: TRBD2 (6 bases). V was cut by 2 bases and J by 2 bases, with 10 bases left in between. The CDR3 consists of 13 residues. Per germline, CDR1 DFQATT and CDR2 SNEGSKA (reference sequence).

This clonotype was detected a few times. At one end the junction does not follow the germline gene, possibly because of a read error. The chain has TRBV7-2 and TRBJ1-1; TRBD1 is a possible D gene (6 bases). The length of the CDR3 is 13 residues. The germline gives CDR1 SGHTA, CDR2 FQGNSA. The CDR3 loop is CASSYQGNPEAFF. The CDR3 DNA reads TGTGCCAGCAGCTATCAGGGGAACCCTGAAGCTTTCTTT.

This clonotype was observed a few times. The gene calls are TRBV13 and TRBJ2-7; 9 bases line up with TRBD1. Germline V CDR1 and CDR2: PRHDT, FYEKMQ (reference sequence). The CDR3 runs to 14 residues. V shed 4 bases, J shed 2 bases, and the junction held 3 bases outside the gene matches. The CDR3 DNA follows: TGTGCCAGCAGCTCGGGACAGGGAGCCTACGAGCAGTACTTC. Translated: CASSSGQGAYEQYF. The complete variable domain, with remaining parts taken from reference TRBV13 and TRBJ2-7, reads AAGVIQSPRHLIKEKRETATLKCYPIPRHDTVYWYQQGPGQDPQFLISFYEKMQSDKGSIPDRFSAQQFSDYHSELNMSSLELGDSALYFCASSSGQGAYEQYFGPGTRLTVT.

This clonotype occurred many times. The V call is TRBV7-7, the J call TRBJ1-1, with D uncertain. This CDR3 comprises 13 residues. Germline lookup yields CDR1 SSHAT and CDR2 FNYEAQ (reference sequence). V dropped 4 bases and J dropped 6 bases, with 12 bases sitting between them. CDR3 sequence (DNA): TGTGCCAGCAGCTCGTCGGCTCAGGCTGAAGCTTTCTTT. It encodes CASSSSAQAEAFF.

This clonotype showed up many times. The chain recombines TRBV7-9 with TRBJ1-1; no clear D gene. This CDR3 has 14 residues. The germline V and J ends were trimmed by 8 bases and 4 bases, with 17 bases remaining between them. CDR1 SEHNR and CDR2 FQNEAQ come from the germline V gene (reference sequence). The CDR3 here is CASSLAAEGTEAFF. In nucleotides, the CDR3 is TGTGCCAGCTCTTTGGCGGCCGAGGGCACTGAAGCTTTCTTT.

The chain links TRBV20-1 to TRBJ2-5; tentatively, D is TRBD2 (6 bases). Per the germline V gene, CDR1 is DFQATT and CDR2 is SNEGSKA (reference sequence). This CDR3 is 14 amino acids long. Trimming pared 1 base from V and 1 base from J, leaving 10 bases between. CDR3 sequence reads: CSARGRGLQETQYF. The CDR3 bases are TGCAGTGCTAGAGGGCGGGGTCTCCAAGAGACCCAGTACTTC.

To note about this clonotype: The germline gene is not matched at one end of the junction; a read error may be the cause. This sequence joins TRBV7-3 and TRBJ2-6; perhaps D is TRBD1 or TRBD2 (5 bases each). In germline, CDR1 is SGHTA, CDR2 FQGTGA. The CDR3 contains 15 residues. The CDR3 bases are TGTGCCAGCAGCTCGGGCGAATCTGGGGGCAACGTCCTGACTTTC. Protein sequence: CASSSGESGGNVLTF.

Many counts were recorded for this clonotype. V and J are TRBV6-2 or TRBV6-3 and TRBJ2-3; the D is unclear. Per the germline V gene, CDR1 is MNHEY and CDR2 is SVGEGT. This CDR3 contains 10 residues. The V end lost 7 bases, the J end lost 6 bases, and 5 bases lay between the germline ends. CDR3 sequence: CASKGDTQYF. CDR3 bases: TGTGCCAGCAAAGGGGATACGCAGTATTTT.